The clone carrying this T cell receptor beta chain turned up a few times. The record originates from a study of blood T cell repertoires in COVID-19. Study in general: PBMCs, B-cell-depleted T cells, or T cells were the source of the cDNA or gDNA that made up the material.

Method: immunoSEQ multiplex PCR; TCRdb's copy keeps in-frame clones and lacks some. Altogether 190,000 or so clones are present, approximately 90% being singletons, with the ten largest covering 10% to 13%. Which cohort a participant joined came from the clinical history participants gave. The CDR3 sequence is 14 residues long. V was clipped by 6 bases and J by 11 bases, with 20 bases between them. Germline lookup yields CDR1 MNHEY and CDR2 SVGEGT. The genes are TRBV6-2 or TRBV6-3 and TRBJ1-5; no reliable D call. The sample comprised PBMCs or T cells enriched from blood (not recorded which). This receptor was obtained from a man in his late teens or twenties with acute COVID-19. The CDR3 reads CASSPGPAGRAQHF. Written as DNA, the CDR3 is TGTGCCAGCAGCCCCGGACCGGCCGGGAGGGCCCAGCATTTT.